This TCR beta chain stems from a study of cytomegalovirus exposure and HLA in healthy donors. In the study overall: Unique TCRs from HLA-typed donors, 70 million to 100 million of them, were held in an early data release.

With respect to this clone: Its specificity is not known.

Primers: 60 Vbeta forward and 13 Jbeta reverse. Only in-frame clones appear in the TCRdb table, and some are missing; sequencing was by immunoSEQ multiplex PCR. The sample shows more than 110,000 clones, 70% to 90% of them seen only once. Germline V gives CDR1 PRHDT, CDR2 FYEKMQ (reference sequence). The CDR3 loop spans 13 amino acids. The V gene lost 7 bases and the J gene lost 4 bases, with 10 bases spanning the gap. Study-level results: CMV antigen specificity was confirmed in vitro for three CMV-associated chains.

The V and J genes are TRBV13 and TRBJ1-4; D remains ambiguous. The TCR sequence derives from a man aged 50-60 years in good health and CMV-seronegative. Sequenced sample: PBMCs. The CDR3 region has the DNA TGTGCCAGCACTGTCAGGCGTAATGAAAAACTGTTTTTT. It is translated as CASTVRRNEKLFF.